This TCR beta chain was recorded in a study of CXCR3-negative and CXCR3-positive naive CD8 T cells. Whole-study results and caveats: CXCR3-negative naive cells had less hydrophobic TRB CDR3s than did CXCR3-positive naive cells. TCR interaction strength was inferred from TRB CDR3 physicochemistry, as CD5 matched across naive subsets.

Germline V gene data show CDR1 as SGDLS and CDR2 as YYNGEE. The CDR3 has 12 residues. Carrying UMI labels, the TRB cDNA libraries were prepared through 5' RACE. TCRdb reworked the 5' RACE reads into one entry per CDR3 protein, no DNA. Reported are about 89,000 distinct CDR3 sequences; the ten largest clones contain 0.5% to 0.55%. A remark on this clonotype: The antigen remains undetermined.

This receptor was identified in a human donor in good health. Some clones in this sample may be carry-over from other donors' samples. Input material: naive CXCR3+ CD8+ T cells from blood. This sample's subset: CD45RO-CCR7+CD27+CD95- naive CD8+ T cells expressing CXCR3 (TNR3+). The rearrangement joins TRBV9 to TRBJ1-1; TCRdb's D call, TRBD1, is unchecked because there is no DNA. The CDR3: CASSAGGGEAFF.